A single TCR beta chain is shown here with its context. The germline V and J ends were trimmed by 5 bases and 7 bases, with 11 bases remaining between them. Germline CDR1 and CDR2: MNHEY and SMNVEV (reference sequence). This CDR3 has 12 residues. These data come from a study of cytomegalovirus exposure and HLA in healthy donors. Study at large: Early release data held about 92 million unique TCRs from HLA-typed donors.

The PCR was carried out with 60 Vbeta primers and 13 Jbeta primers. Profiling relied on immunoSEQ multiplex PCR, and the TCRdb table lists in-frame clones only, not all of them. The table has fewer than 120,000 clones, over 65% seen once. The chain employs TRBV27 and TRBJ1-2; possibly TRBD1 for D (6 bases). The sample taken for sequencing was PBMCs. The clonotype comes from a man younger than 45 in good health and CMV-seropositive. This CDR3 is CASSERGGGYTF. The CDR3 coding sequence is TGTGCCAGCAGTGAGAGGGGGGGTGGCTACACCTTC.